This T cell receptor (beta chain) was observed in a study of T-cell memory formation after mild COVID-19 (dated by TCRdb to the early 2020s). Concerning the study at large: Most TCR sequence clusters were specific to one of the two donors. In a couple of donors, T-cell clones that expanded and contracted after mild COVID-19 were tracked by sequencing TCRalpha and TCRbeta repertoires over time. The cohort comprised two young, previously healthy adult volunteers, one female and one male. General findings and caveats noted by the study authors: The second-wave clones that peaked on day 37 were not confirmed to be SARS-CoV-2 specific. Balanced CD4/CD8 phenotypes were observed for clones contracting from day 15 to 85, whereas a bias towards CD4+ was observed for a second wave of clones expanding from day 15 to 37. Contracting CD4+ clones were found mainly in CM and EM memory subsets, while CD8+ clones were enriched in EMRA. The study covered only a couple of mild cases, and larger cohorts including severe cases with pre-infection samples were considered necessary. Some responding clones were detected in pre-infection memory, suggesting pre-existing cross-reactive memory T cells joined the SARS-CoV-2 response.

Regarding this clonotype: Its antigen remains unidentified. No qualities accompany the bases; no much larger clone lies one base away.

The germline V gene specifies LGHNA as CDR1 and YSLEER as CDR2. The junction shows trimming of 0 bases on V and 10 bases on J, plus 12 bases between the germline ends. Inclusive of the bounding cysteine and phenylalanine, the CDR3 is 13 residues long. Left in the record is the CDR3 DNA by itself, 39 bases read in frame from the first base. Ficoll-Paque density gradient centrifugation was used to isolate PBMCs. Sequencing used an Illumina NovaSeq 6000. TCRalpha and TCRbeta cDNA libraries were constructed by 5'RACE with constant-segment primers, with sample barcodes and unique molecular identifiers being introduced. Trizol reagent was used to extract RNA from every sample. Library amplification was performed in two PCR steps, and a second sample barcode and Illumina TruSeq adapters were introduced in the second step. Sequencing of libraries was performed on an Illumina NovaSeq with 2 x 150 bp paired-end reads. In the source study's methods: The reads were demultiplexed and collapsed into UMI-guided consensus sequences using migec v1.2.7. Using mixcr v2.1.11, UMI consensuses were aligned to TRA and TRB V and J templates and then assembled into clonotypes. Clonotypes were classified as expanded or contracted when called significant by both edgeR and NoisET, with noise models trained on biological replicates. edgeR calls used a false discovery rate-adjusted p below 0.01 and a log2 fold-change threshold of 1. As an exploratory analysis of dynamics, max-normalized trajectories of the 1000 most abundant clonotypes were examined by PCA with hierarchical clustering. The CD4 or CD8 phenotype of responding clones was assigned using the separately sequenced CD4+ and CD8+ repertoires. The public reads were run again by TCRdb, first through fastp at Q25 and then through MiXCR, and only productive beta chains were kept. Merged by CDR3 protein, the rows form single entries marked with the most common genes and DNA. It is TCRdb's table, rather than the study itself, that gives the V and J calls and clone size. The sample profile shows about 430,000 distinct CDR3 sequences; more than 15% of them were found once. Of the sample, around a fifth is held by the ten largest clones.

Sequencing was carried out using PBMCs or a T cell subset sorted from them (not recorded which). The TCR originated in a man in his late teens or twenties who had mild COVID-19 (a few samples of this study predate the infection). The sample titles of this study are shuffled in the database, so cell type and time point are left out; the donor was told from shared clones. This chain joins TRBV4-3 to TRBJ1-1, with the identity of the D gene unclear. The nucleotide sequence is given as TGCGCCAGCAGCCAAGATCGGCAGCGCAGAGCTTTCTTT. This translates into CASSQDRQRRAFF.